A selection of T cell receptor beta chains follows, all from one sample in a study of CXCR3-negative and CXCR3-positive naive CD8 T cells. TCRdb reanalyzed the 5' RACE reads and collapses them to one entry per CDR3 protein, without DNA. Its table records around 160,000 distinct CDR3 sequences. Sequenced sample: naive CXCR3+ CD8+ T cells from blood. The receptors were sampled from a human donor in good health. Some clones in this sample may be carry-over from other donors' samples. Each CDR3 is given with its conserved first and last residue. Each record gives: J gene, V gene, CDR3 protein.

TRBJ1-1,TRBV15,CATSRVSGTLEAFF
TRBJ2-7,TRBV21-1,CASSTRTNESYEQYF
TRBJ2-7,TRBV7-2,CASSPPPDYEQYF
TRBJ1-1,TRBV19,CASNIGYNTEAFF
TRBJ2-3,TRBV5-1,CASSGGGRIGDTQYF
TRBJ1-5,TRBV28,CASSRDRGDRPQHF
TRBJ2-2,TRBV4-3,CASSHGETGELFF
TRBJ2-7,TRBV19,CASSEVAGVEQYF
TRBJ2-7,TRBV28,CASSFLLAGVIEQYF
TRBJ2-7,TRBV6-5,CASSYSGGCEQYF
TRBJ2-5,TRBV6-5,CASSLDSQETQYF
TRBJ2-7,TRBV14,CASSHYGTAFLFDEQYF
TRBJ2-1,TRBV13,CASSLGLAGAEGEQFF
TRBJ2-5,TRBV28,CAVAGTSGEETQYF
TRBJ2-4,TRBV20-1,CSASGAERGWNIQYF
TRBJ2-7,TRBV13,CASSFGQTGGELYF
TRBJ1-3,TRBV29-1,CSVQGAGNTIYF
TRBJ2-7,TRBV7-9,CASSADVYELGVDEQYF
TRBJ2-5,TRBV6-5,CATTQDHQETQYF
TRBJ2-1,TRBV11-2,CASSSNPLGGGFNEQFF
TRBJ1-5,TRBV6-5,CASSAEGDSNQPQHF
TRBJ2-1,TRBV28,CASSLTGWDEQFF
TRBJ1-5,TRBV5-1,CASSLVGGGSNQPQHF
TRBJ2-1,TRBV5-1,CASSFDGGEQFF
TRBJ1-2,TRBV6-2/TRBV6-3,CASTMTGFGYGYTF
TRBJ2-5,TRBV4-3,CASSQDAGQQETQYF
TRBJ2-2,TRBV19,CASSRHLNTGELFF
TRBJ2-7,TRBV20-1,CSASGGSSSYEQYF
TRBJ2-1,TRBV6-6,CASNPLAGGDEQFF
TRBJ2-7,TRBV28,CATLAGQGYEQYF
TRBJ2-7,TRBV3-1,CASSQGEVAFHEQYF
TRBJ2-7,TRBV29-1,CSVSTGESYEQYF
TRBJ2-7,TRBV3-1,CASSQDFDEQYF
TRBJ2-7,TRBV6-5,CASSYYGLGGPSYEQYF
TRBJ2-7,TRBV7-6,CASSLFPGGATSYEQYF
TRBJ1-6,TRBV13,CASTEPGGSNSPLHF
TRBJ2-2,TRBV21-1,CASSTTDYTGELFF
TRBJ1-3,TRBV12-3/TRBV12-4,CASSFQGPGNTIYF
TRBJ2-7,TRBV29-1,CSVGTSGDSYEQYF
TRBJ1-5,TRBV11-2,CASSSVSSNQPQHF
TRBJ2-7,TRBV10-3,CAISDRTSGSDEQYF